The 29 T cell receptor beta chains reported below all come from one sample, sequenced in a study of cytomegalovirus exposure and HLA in healthy donors. Repertoires were generated with immunoSEQ multiplex PCR, while TCRdb's copy carries only in-frame clones and drops some. The sample yields some 160,000 clones, more than 75% seen once. Sample: PBMCs. The receptors stem from a young man in good health and CMV-seronegative.

The V and J genes are TRBV27 and TRBJ2-7, with TRBD2 matching 10 bases. CDR1 is MNHEY and CDR2 is SMNVEV in the germline V gene (reference sequence). The CDR3 is made up of 17 amino acids. With V trimmed by 0 bases and J by 1 base, 6 bases remained unmatched. CDR3 sequence reads: CASSLSGLAVASYEQYF. The CDR3 DNA reads as TGTGCCAGCAGTTTATCCGGACTAGCGGTAGCTTCCTACGAGCAGTACTTC.

The rearrangement uses TRBV5-8 and TRBJ1-3; 7 bases fit TRBD1. Germline trimming cut 4 bases from V and 1 base from J; bases unmatched to any gene: 2. The germline V gene has CDR1 SGHTS and CDR2 YDEGEE. The CDR3 is 14 residues long. This chain's CDR3 is CASSPGQSGNTIYF. Written as DNA, the CDR3 is TGTGCCAGCAGCCCGGGACAGTCTGGAAACACCATATATTTT.

V and J are TRBV28 and TRBJ1-5; D remains ambiguous. Trimming left V 6 bases short and J 0 bases short, with 6 bases between. This CDR3 has 13 residues. Per germline, CDR1 MDHEN and CDR2 SYDVKM. DNA for the CDR3: TGTGCCAGCAGGAGAGATAGCAATCAGCCCCAGCATTTT. Encoded protein: CASRRDSNQPQHF.

V usage is TRBV27 and J usage is TRBJ2-7; 7 bases are shared with TRBD2. Germline CDR1 reads MNHEY; CDR2 reads SMNVEV (reference sequence). The CDR3 spans 15 residues. J lost 7 bases, V lost 6 bases, and 15 bases had no gene match. In DNA form, the CDR3 reads TGTGCCAGCAGCCGAGCGGTGGCGGGAGCTGGGGAGCAGTACTTC. Encoded protein: CASSRAVAGAGEQYF.

In DNA form, the CDR3 reads TGTGCCAGCAGCTTACACCGGACAGAACAAGAGACCCAGTACTTC. Its protein product is CASSLHRTEQETQYF. The chain links TRBV11-2 to TRBJ2-5; TRBD1 is a possible D gene (6 bases). The germline gives CDR1 SGHAT, CDR2 FQNNGV. Trimming took 2 bases from V and 2 from J, leaving 12 bases between them. The CDR3 spans 15 residues.

V gene TRBV19 combines with J gene TRBJ2-1, with D maybe TRBD1 (5 bases). Germline CDR1 and CDR2: LNHDA and SQIVND (reference sequence). V lost 3 bases to trimming and J lost 0 bases, with 15 bases between them. The CDR3 is 17 residues long. The CDR3 region has the DNA TGTGCCAGTAGTATCCCAGACAGACGCTTCTCCTACAATGAGCAGTTCTTC. It is translated as CASSIPDRRFSYNEQFF.

The chain carries TRBV30 and TRBJ1-4; 7 positions match TRBD1. Germline V gives CDR1 GTSNPN, CDR2 SVGIG (reference sequence). The CDR3 contains 14 residues. V lost 0 bases, J lost 8 bases, and 6 bases stayed unmatched. CDR3 in amino acids: CAWSVNRGEEKLFF. CDR3 sequence (DNA): TGTGCCTGGAGTGTGAACAGGGGCGAGGAAAAACTGTTTTTT.

V gene TRBV1 combines with J gene TRBJ2-3; TRBD2, as called in the table, went unchecked against the DNA. TRBV1 is a pseudogene. This CDR3 is built from 20 residues. The DNA of the CDR3 is TGCACCAGCAGCCAAGGTCCAGCGGGATCAAAGGAGGGGATAACAGATACGCAGTATTTT. Residues: CTSSQGPAGSKEGITDTQYF.

The gene calls are TRBV19 and TRBJ2-1; 9 bases agree with TRBD2. Germline values: CDR1 LNHDA, CDR2 SQIVND (reference sequence). Losses at the gene ends were 5 bases for V and 7 bases for J; bases not matched to a gene: 9. This CDR3 has 15 residues. DNA for the CDR3: TGTGCCAGTAGTCCGATAGCGGGAGATTGGAATGAGCAGTTCTTC. It encodes CASSPIAGDWNEQFF. Full variable domain (outside the CDR3, taken from reference TRBV19 and TRBJ2-1): DGGITQSPKYLFRKEGQNVTLSCEQNLNHDAMYWYRQDPGQGLRLIYYSQIVNDFQKGDIAEGYSVSREKKESFPLTVTSAQKNPTAFYLCASSPIAGDWNEQFFGPGTRLTVL.

The chain combines TRBV5-1 with TRBJ1-2; 10 bases match TRBD1. V shed 4 bases and J 7 bases; nucleotides not matched to a gene: 7. The CDR3 extends over 14 amino acids. CDR1 and CDR2 (germline): SGHRS, YFSETQ. CDR3 sequence (DNA): TGCGCCAGCAGCACCGGGACAGGGGTCGGTGGCTACACCTTC. Encoded protein: CASSTGTGVGGYTF.

This clone was observed once. This CDR3 is CASSPAALNPPLTYEQYF. Here the CDR3 DNA reads TGCGCCAGCAGCCCCGCTGCGCTAAACCCGCCACTCACCTACGAGCAGTACTTC. The V call is TRBV4-1, the J call TRBJ2-7; D gene unclear. CDR1 is MGHRA, CDR2 YSYEKL, per germline. Trimming pared 4 bases from V and 2 bases from J, leaving 24 bases between. CDR3 size: 18 residues.

The chain employs TRBV27 and TRBJ1-5, with D perhaps matching TRBD1 (6 bases). Between the trimmed V and J ends, which lost 2 bases and 6 bases, there was a span of 17 bases. Germline lookup yields CDR1 MNHEY and CDR2 SMNVEV (reference sequence). The CDR3 has 16 residues. The DNA of the CDR3 is TGTGCCAGCAGTTTACGGGCAGGGGCTACTATTCAGCCCCAGCATTTT. It yields the protein CASSLRAGATIQPQHF.

This chain's CDR3 is CASSEMNTEAFF. The CDR3 DNA sequence: TGTGCCAGTAGTGAGATGAACACTGAAGCTTTCTTT. This chain connects TRBV19 to TRBJ1-1; D gene uncertain. The V end was cut by 5 bases, the J end by 0 bases, with 4 bases between. The CDR3 spans 12 residues. CDR1 is LNHDA and CDR2 is SQIVND in the germline V gene (reference sequence). The variable domain in full, with the rest retrieved from reference TRBV19 and TRBJ1-1, is DGGITQSPKYLFRKEGQNVTLSCEQNLNHDAMYWYRQDPGQGLRLIYYSQIVNDFQKGDIAEGYSVSREKKESFPLTVTSAQKNPTAFYLCASSEMNTEAFFGQGTRLTVV.

The chain is built from TRBV18 and TRBJ2-7, with 10 bases matching TRBD1. The junction had 4 bases not matched to a gene; V was cut back by 2 bases and J by 3 bases. CDR3 length: 15 residues. Germline loops: CDR1 KGHSH, CDR2 LQKENI. CDR3 amino acids: CASSPGQGVYYEQYF. CDR3 coding DNA: TGTGCCAGCTCACCAGGACAGGGGGTCTACTACGAGCAGTACTTC.

The chain joins TRBV5-1 to TRBJ1-4; D ambiguous. The germline V gene encodes CDR1 SGHRS and CDR2 YFSETQ. Trimming cost V 0 bases and J 6 bases, with 9 bases left between them. The CDR3 is made up of 14 amino acids. The CDR3 nucleotides are TGCGCCAGCAGCTTGGACAGCATGGATGAAAAACTGTTTTTT. Translation gives CASSLDSMDEKLFF.

This sequence joins TRBV6-6 and TRBJ1-2; 9 nucleotides line up with TRBD1. Losses at the gene ends were 5 bases for V and 5 bases for J; bases not matched to a gene: 3. In germline, CDR1 is MNHNY, CDR2 SVGAGI (reference sequence). This CDR3 has 13 amino acids. The CDR3: CASSGQGRYGYTF. DNA for the CDR3: TGTGCCAGCAGTGGACAGGGGCGGTATGGCTACACCTTC.

The rearrangement uses TRBV7-9 and TRBJ2-7; D call uncertain. V shed 5 bases and J shed 3 bases, with 11 bases lying between them. CDR3 size: 13 residues. Germline loops: CDR1 SEHNR, CDR2 FQNEAQ (reference sequence). The CDR3 here is CASSPSTHYEQYF. Written as DNA, the CDR3 is TGTGCCAGCAGCCCGTCGACTCACTACGAGCAGTACTTC.

The V gene is TRBV6-6, the J gene TRBJ1-5, with D maybe TRBD1 (6 bases). CDR1 is MNHNY, CDR2 SVGAGI, per germline (reference sequence). Deletions cut 10 bases from V and 6 bases from J, with 16 bases between. The CDR3 is 13 amino acids. The CDR3 coding sequence is TGTGCCATTACAGGGCCCCTGGGTCAGCCCCAGCATTTT. Protein sequence: CAITGPLGQPQHF.

V and J are TRBV5-4 and TRBJ1-1; D is ambiguous. Per germline, CDR1 SGHNT and CDR2 YYREEE (reference sequence). This CDR3 is 13 amino acids long. V was clipped by 1 base and J by 7 bases, with 11 bases between them. The CDR3 protein is CASSLWRDDEAFF. The CDR3 bases are TGTGCCAGCAGCTTGTGGAGGGATGATGAAGCTTTCTTT.

The genes are TRBV7-9 and TRBJ1-2; 11 nucleotides line up with TRBD1. Trimming took 5 bases from V and 1 from J; bases not matched to a gene: 6. The CDR3 loop spans 16 amino acids. CDR1 and CDR2 from the germline V gene are SEHNR and FQNEAQ (reference sequence). For the CDR3, the DNA is TGTGCCAGCAGCGGGCGGGGACAGGGGGGTAACTATGGCTACACCTTC. Its translation: CASSGRGQGGNYGYTF.

This chain connects TRBV7-9 to TRBJ1-2; 7 bases fit TRBD1. The CDR3 covers 17 residues. V trimming: 6 bases; J trimming: 0 bases; junction bases outside the gene matches: 13. Germline CDR1 is SEHNR and CDR2 is FQNEAQ (reference sequence). The CDR3: CASRTLPGQETNYGYTF. CDR3 in DNA: TGTGCCAGCAGGACACTCCCCGGACAGGAGACTAACTATGGCTACACCTTC.

The V gene is TRBV11-2, the J gene TRBJ2-7; maybe TRBD2 (7 bases). The CDR3 is 15 amino acids. V lost 2 bases and J lost 3, with 14 bases in between. CDR1 SGHAT and CDR2 FQNNGV come from the germline V gene. The chain's CDR3 is CASSLWGGADYEQYF. CDR3 DNA: TGTGCCAGCAGCTTATGGGGGGGGGCGGACTACGAGCAGTACTTC.

The V and J genes are TRBV11-3 and TRBJ2-1; D gene uncertain. V gave up 4 bases and J gave up 7 bases, with 5 bases separating them. This CDR3 spans 11 amino acids. Germline V gives CDR1 SGHNT, CDR2 YENEEA. CDR3 nucleotides: TGTGCCAGCAGCTCCCAAAATGAGCAGTTCTTC. This gives the protein CASSSQNEQFF.

This clone was detected only once. The chain carries TRBV11-2 and TRBJ2-3; 10 bases fit TRBD2. This CDR3 contains 18 residues. The J segment lost 4 bases and the V segment lost 2 bases, leaving 12 bases of the junction unmatched. Looked up from germline, CDR1 is SGHAT and CDR2 is FQNNGV. CDR3 DNA sequence: TGTGCCAGCAGCTTAAATTACCGTCTAGCGGGAGCCCCAGATACGCAGTATTTT. Amino acid sequence: CASSLNYRLAGAPDTQYF.

This clone showed up just a few times. The chain joins TRBV12-1 to TRBJ2-7; the tabulated D call, TRBD2, remains unverified against the DNA. TRBV12-1 has pseudogene status. The CDR3 is made up of 14 amino acids. DNA of the CDR3: TGTGCCAGCAGCCACACCGACACCGACTACGAGCAGTACGTC. Protein product: CASSHTDTDYEQYV.

This chain joins TRBV11-2 and TRBJ2-5, with 7 nucleotides matching TRBD1. Trimming took 7 bases from V and 2 from J; bases not matched to a gene: 7. The CDR3 is made up of 14 amino acids. Germline CDR1 and CDR2: SGHAT and FQNNGV. The CDR3 region is CASTKGQTQETQYF. CDR3 nucleotides: TGTGCCAGCACCAAGGGACAGACTCAAGAGACCCAGTACTTC. The complete variable domain, with remaining parts taken from reference TRBV11-2 and TRBJ2-5, reads EAGVAQSPRYKIIEKRQSVAFWCNPISGHATLYWYQQILGQGPKLLIQFQNNGVVDDSQLPKDRFSAERLKGVDSTLKIQPAKLEDSAVYLCASTKGQTQETQYFGPGTRLLVL.

V and J are TRBV5-4 and TRBJ2-6; D not certain. V was shortened by 5 bases and J by 0 bases, with 6 bases between the two germline ends. This CDR3 spans 14 amino acids. The germline V gene encodes CDR1 SGHNT and CDR2 YYREEE (reference sequence). CDR3 coding DNA: TGTGCCAGCAGTTCCAACTCTGGGGCCAACGTCCTGACTTTC. Its translation: CASSSNSGANVLTF.

The chain links TRBV9 to TRBJ2-5; 15 nucleotides line up with TRBD2. Germline CDR1 reads SGDLS; CDR2 reads YYNGEE. This CDR3 contains 16 residues. J gave up 5 bases and V 2 bases, and 4 bases lay outside the gene matches. CDR3 nucleotides: TGTGCCAGCAGCGTCGGGACTAGCGGGGGGTGGGAGACCCAGTACTTC. Amino acids: CASSVGTSGGWETQYF.

The chain recombines TRBV5-1 with TRBJ2-5, with TRBD1 as a possible D gene (5 bases). CDR1 and CDR2 (germline): SGHRS, YFSETQ. Trimming removed 7 bases from V and 4 bases from J, with 23 bases in between. The CDR3 has 16 residues. Here the CDR3 reads CASSKSPQGRGETQYF. CDR3 DNA: TGCGCCAGCTCCAAAAGTCCCCAGGGAAGAGGAGAGACCCAGTACTTC.